The 12 T cell receptor beta chains reported below all come from one sample, sequenced in a study of cytomegalovirus exposure and HLA in healthy donors. This PCR relied on a set of 60 Vbeta primers and 13 Jbeta primers. Sequencing used immunoSEQ multiplex PCR; TCRdb keeps in-frame clones, though not all of them. This table has 150,000 to 170,000 clones, around 68% appearing once. The source material was PBMCs. These receptors were collected from a man between 25 and 39 years old in good health and CMV-seronegative.

This chain connects TRBV6-1 to TRBJ2-1, with 9 bases lining up with TRBD2. V was clipped by 2 bases and J by 8 bases; unmatched bases: 10. Germline V lookup: CDR1 MNHNS, CDR2 SASEGT. The CDR3 runs to 16 residues. CDR3 sequence: CASSEYQAGGIDEQFF. In DNA form, the CDR3 reads TGTGCCAGCAGTGAATACCAGGCGGGGGGGATTGATGAGCAGTTCTTC.

The chain couples TRBV9 to TRBJ1-1; D remains unclear. Germline V lookup: CDR1 SGDLS, CDR2 YYNGEE. CDR3 length: 14 residues. Trimming stripped 1 base from V and 4 bases from J, with 11 bases between. The CDR3 here is CASSVKYEGTEAFF. For the CDR3, the DNA is TGTGCCAGCAGCGTAAAATACGAGGGCACTGAAGCTTTCTTT.

The sample holds one count of this clone. V is TRBV11-2 and J is TRBJ2-7; 10 bases are a match to TRBD2. V was pared by 5 bases and J by 3 bases, with 4 bases of the junction left unmatched. From germline, CDR1 is SGHAT and CDR2 FQNNGV. The length of the CDR3 is 14 residues. DNA for the CDR3: TGTGCCAGCAGCACCGGGACTAGCGACTACGAGCAGTACTTC. It specifies CASSTGTSDYEQYF.

The chain couples TRBV28 to TRBJ2-7, with TRBD1 as a possible D gene (6 bases). V lost 6 bases and J lost 2, with 23 bases in between. Germline CDR1 is MDHEN and CDR2 is SYDVKM. CDR3 length equals 17 residues. The CDR3 DNA reads TGTGCCAGCAGCCCTCTCCTAAAACAGGGAAAGGCCTACGAGCAGTACTTC. This translates into CASSPLLKQGKAYEQYF.

Comments on this clone: The junction does not match germline at one end; this may be a read error. V gene TRBV4-1 combines with J gene TRBJ1-6; tentatively, D is TRBD1 (6 bases). This CDR3 has 14 amino acids. Germline V gene sequence: CDR1 MGHRA, CDR2 YSYEKL. CDR3 residues: CASSLRRGGSPLNF. As DNA, the CDR3 is TGCGCCAGCAGCCTACGGAGGGGGGGTTCACCCCTCAACTTT.

This chain links TRBV7-9 with TRBJ1-1; D unresolved. Per the germline V gene, CDR1 is SEHNR and CDR2 is FQNEAQ (reference sequence). The CDR3 is 16 amino acids. Trimming took off 6 bases at V and 0 bases at J, with 17 bases between the two ends. CDR3 DNA sequence: TGTGCCAGCAGACGTGCGGGGAATTTCATGAACACTGAAGCTTTCTTT. It is translated as CASRRAGNFMNTEAFF.

The rearrangement uses TRBV4-1 and TRBJ2-7; TRBD2 might be the D (6 bases). Germline V gene lookup returns CDR1 MGHRA and CDR2 YSYEKL. V shed 0 bases and J shed 2 bases, with 11 bases lying between them. This CDR3 has 15 amino acids. The chain's CDR3 is CASSQDTSSPYEQYF. In DNA, the CDR3 is TGCGCCAGCAGCCAAGATACTAGCAGCCCCTACGAGCAGTACTTC.

The V gene is TRBV27, the J gene TRBJ1-3, with D unclear. The CDR3 contains 14 residues. V shed 2 bases and J shed 0 bases, with 5 bases lying between them. CDR1 is MNHEY and CDR2 is SMNVEV in the germline V gene (reference sequence). CDR3 region: CASSLSDSGNTIYF. CDR3 sequence (DNA): TGTGCCAGCAGTTTAAGCGACTCTGGAAACACCATATATTTT.

The chain has TRBV5-1 and TRBJ2-5, with 7 bases fitting TRBD1. Germline V CDR1 and CDR2: SGHRS, YFSETQ. This CDR3 has 13 amino acids. V was pared by 4 bases and J by 5 bases, with 5 bases of the junction left unmatched. The CDR3 is CASSVQGRETQYF. For the CDR3, the DNA is TGCGCCAGCAGCGTACAGGGGCGGGAGACCCAGTACTTC.

About this clone itself: The identical CDR3 is also encoded by other nucleotide sequences in the sample. The chain carries TRBV6-5 and TRBJ2-6; maybe TRBD2 (5 bases). CDR3 length: 16 amino acids. Trimming pared 0 bases from V and 1 base from J, leaving 7 bases between. The germline V gene encodes CDR1 MNHEY and CDR2 SVGAGI. CDR3 region: CASSYSGGSGANVLTF. The CDR3 DNA reads as TGTGCCAGCAGTTACTCTGGCGGGTCTGGGGCCAACGTCCTGACTTTC.

The rearrangement links TRBV27 to TRBJ2-2; 8 nucleotides agree with TRBD1. V was pared by 5 bases and J by 7 bases, with 6 bases of the junction left unmatched. The CDR3 has 14 residues. Germline V gene lookup returns CDR1 MNHEY and CDR2 SMNVEV (reference sequence). The CDR3 DNA reads as TGTGCCAGCAGTGACAGGGGCAATGGCGGGGAGCTGTTTTTT. As protein: CASSDRGNGGELFF.

The chain has TRBV5-8 and TRBJ1-6; weak D call: TRBD1 (5 bases). The V end lost 7 bases, the J end lost 10 bases, and 21 bases lay between the germline ends. Looked up from germline, CDR1 is SGHTS and CDR2 is YDEGEE. The CDR3 has 15 amino acids. CDR3 protein: CASGSRGDLPSPLHF. The CDR3 bases are TGTGCCAGCGGCTCCCGGGGGGATCTTCCGTCACCCCTCCACTTT.